Presented here are 20 T cell receptor beta chains from one specimen sequenced in a study of blood T cell repertoires in COVID-19. Assay: immunoSEQ multiplex PCR; the TCRdb copy retains only in-frame clones and omits some. The sample records approximately 330,000 clones, about nine tenths being singletons. Sequencing used PBMCs or T cells enriched from blood (not recorded which). These receptors all stem from a woman in her thirties who had recovered from COVID-19.

A few counts support this clone. This sequence joins TRBV6-5 and TRBJ1-5; D gene unclear. Germline V CDR1 and CDR2: MNHEY, SVGAGI. The CDR3 runs 13 residues. Trimming cost V 5 bases and J 2 bases, with 7 bases left between them. CDR3 sequence reads: CASSRDGNQPQHF. CDR3 nucleotide sequence: TGTGCCAGCAGTCGAGATGGCAATCAGCCCCAGCATTTT.

This clone was detected once. This chain joins TRBV4-3 and TRBJ2-7, with D maybe TRBD1 (6 bases). The ends were cut back, 0 bases at V and 7 bases at J, with 13 bases in the middle. The CDR3 spans 14 residues. The germline V gene has CDR1 LGHNA and CDR2 YSLEER. As DNA, the CDR3 is TGCGCCAGCAGCCAAGACGAGGGGCAGGGGGAGCAGTACTTC. It is translated as CASSQDEGQGEQYF.

The gene calls are TRBV5-1 and TRBJ1-1; D ambiguous. This CDR3 has 13 amino acids. The germline V gene encodes CDR1 SGHRS and CDR2 YFSETQ. Trimming removed 0 bases from V and 5 bases from J, with 8 bases in between. The CDR3 spells CASSLAGETEAFF. The CDR3 bases are TGCGCCAGCAGCTTGGCCGGGGAGACTGAAGCTTTCTTT.

This chain uses TRBV25-1 with TRBJ2-2; D is perhaps TRBD2 (5 bases). The V and J ends lost 8 bases and 5 bases respectively, with 12 bases between them. The germline V gene has CDR1 MGHDK and CDR2 SYGVNS. This CDR3 is 13 amino acids long. CDR3 DNA sequence: TGTGCCAGCTATGACTACCAGACCGGGGAGCTGTTTTTT. It yields the protein CASYDYQTGELFF.

DNA for the CDR3: TGTGCCAGCAGGACCCGGGCGGGAGGGCCGCGCAATGAGCAGTTCTTC. Protein sequence: CASRTRAGGPRNEQFF. The chain employs TRBV7-2 and TRBJ2-1, with 9 bases lining up with TRBD2. CDR1 is SGHTA, CDR2 FQGNSA, per germline. V shed 6 bases, J shed 6 bases, and the junction held 12 bases outside the gene matches. The CDR3 sequence is 16 residues long. The full variable domain, with the rest looked up from reference TRBV7-2 and TRBJ2-1, is GAGVSQSPSNKVTEKGKDVELRCDPISGHTALYWYRQSLGQGLEFLIYFQGNSAPDKSGLPSDRFSAERTGGSVSTLTIQRTQQEDSAVYLCASRTRAGGPRNEQFFGPGTRLTVL.

This sequence joins TRBV18 and TRBJ2-1, with no clear D. Trimming pared 0 bases from V and 0 bases from J, leaving 9 bases between. The CDR3 loop spans 16 amino acids. CDR1 KGHSH and CDR2 LQKENI come from the germline V gene. CDR3 protein: CASSPPRKSSYNEQFF. The CDR3 coding sequence is TGTGCCAGCTCACCACCGAGGAAAAGCTCCTACAATGAGCAGTTCTTC.

V and J are TRBV9 and TRBJ2-2, with 7 bases that match TRBD2. Germline V gene data show CDR1 as SGDLS and CDR2 as YYNGEE. This CDR3 region has 16 residues. V was clipped by 0 bases and J by 3 bases; unmatched bases: 5. In nucleotides, the CDR3 is TGTGCCAGCAGCGTAGGGCGGGAGTCCGACACCGGGGAGCTGTTTTTT. It yields the protein CASSVGRESDTGELFF.

This sequence joins TRBV13 and TRBJ2-1, with 8 nucleotides matching TRBD2. The CDR3 contains 16 residues. With 4 bases clipped from V and 7 bases from J, the junction kept 12 bases outside the gene matches. Germline V lookup: CDR1 PRHDT, CDR2 FYEKMQ (reference sequence). As DNA, the CDR3 is TGTGCCAGCAGCTCGGAACTAGCGGTAGTAGGAAATGAGCAGTTCTTC. Amino acids: CASSSELAVVGNEQFF.

V usage is TRBV30 and J usage is TRBJ1-2; D uncertain. The germline V and J ends were trimmed by 0 bases and 4 bases, with 15 bases remaining between them. The germline CDR1 and CDR2 sequences are GTSNPN and SVGIG (reference sequence). This CDR3 has 15 residues. In nucleotides, the CDR3 is TGTGCCTGGAGTGTAGGTACGATCCCTAGCTATGGCTACACCTTC. Its translation is CAWSVGTIPSYGYTF.

The chain links TRBV6-5 to TRBJ1-5, with 9 positions matching TRBD1. The CDR3 length is 15 residues. Germline CDR1 MNHEY, CDR2 SVGAGI. The V gene end was trimmed by 6 bases and the J gene end by 2 bases; junction bases not matched to a gene: 5. Here the CDR3 reads CASSRTGEGNQPQHF. The CDR3 nucleotides are TGTGCCAGCAGCCGGACAGGGGAAGGCAATCAGCCCCAGCATTTT.

This chain connects TRBV11-2 to TRBJ1-2; D may be TRBD1 (6 bases). Germline lookup yields CDR1 SGHAT and CDR2 FQNNGV. CDR3 length equals 17 residues. Trimming cost V 0 bases and J 7 bases, with 21 bases left between them. As DNA, the CDR3 is TGTGCCAGCAGCTTAGATCGTGAGAGGGGGGGAGTTGGTGGCTACACCTTC. This gives the protein CASSLDRERGGVGGYTF.

CDR3 residues: CASSPGTGRIYGYTF. The CDR3 nucleotides read TGCGCCAGCAGCCCCGGGACAGGCCGTATCTATGGCTACACCTTC. The rearrangement uses TRBV5-1 and TRBJ1-2, with TRBD1 identical over 8 bases. CDR1 and CDR2 (germline): SGHRS, YFSETQ. The CDR3 runs 15 residues. Germline trimming cut 4 bases from V and 4 bases from J; bases unmatched to any gene: 9.

The rearrangement uses TRBV5-4 and TRBJ2-7, with TRBD2 matching over 9 bases. Germline values: CDR1 SGHNT, CDR2 YYREEE (reference sequence). The V and J ends lost 4 bases and 3 bases, in that order; junction bases with no gene match: 8. The CDR3 covers 15 residues. CDR3 sequence: CASSGQTSGVYEQYF. The DNA of the CDR3 is TGTGCCAGCAGCGGCCAGACTAGCGGAGTCTACGAGCAGTACTTC.

The rearrangement joins TRBV18 to TRBJ1-1; TRBD1 matches at 9 bases. The CDR3 totals 16 residues. The germline gives CDR1 KGHSH, CDR2 LQKENI. The V segment lost 4 bases and the J segment 0 bases; nucleotides outside the gene matches: 6. The CDR3 loop is CASSLSQGALNTEAFF. The CDR3 DNA reads TGTGCCAGCTCACTCTCACAGGGGGCCTTGAACACTGAAGCTTTCTTT.

The rearrangement links TRBV18 to TRBJ1-1; TRBD1 aligns across 7 bases. With V trimmed by 3 bases and J by 1 base, 5 bases remained unmatched. This CDR3 comprises 15 residues. From germline, CDR1 is KGHSH and CDR2 LQKENI. The DNA for the CDR3 is TGTGCCAGCTCACCCCGGGGACAGCGGAACACTGAAGCTTTCTTT. Translating gives CASSPRGQRNTEAFF.

This clone was recorded once. This chain connects TRBV27 to TRBJ2-7; TRBD2 agrees at 11 bases. Germline CDR1 reads MNHEY; CDR2 reads SMNVEV (reference sequence). V was pared by 7 bases and J by 3 bases, with 8 bases of the junction left unmatched. The CDR3 contains 15 residues. CDR3: CASNIAGGSHYEQYF. CDR3 DNA sequence: TGTGCCAGCAATATAGCGGGAGGGTCGCACTACGAGCAGTACTTC.

The chain recombines TRBV5-1 with TRBJ1-3; no clear D gene. This CDR3 has 17 amino acids. The V end was cut by 0 bases, the J end by 0 bases, with 13 bases between. Germline V gene lookup returns CDR1 SGHRS and CDR2 YFSETQ. The CDR3 protein is CASSLVTEEFSGNTIYF. As DNA, the CDR3 is TGCGCCAGCAGCTTGGTTACAGAAGAGTTCTCTGGAAACACCATATATTTT.

The rearrangement joins TRBV6-5 to TRBJ2-7; D possibly corresponds to TRBD1 (5 bases). Deletions cut 7 bases from V and 0 bases from J, with 16 bases between. Germline V gene lookup returns CDR1 MNHEY and CDR2 SVGAGI. This CDR3 contains 15 residues. In DNA form, the CDR3 reads TGTGCCAGCACCAATAAAGACAGTTTCTCCTACGAGCAGTACTTC. It is translated as CASTNKDSFSYEQYF.

This chain joins TRBV18 and TRBJ1-3, with D hard to call. Trimming shortened V by 2 bases and J by 0 bases, and 20 bases separated the two germline ends. In germline, CDR1 is KGHSH, CDR2 LQKENI. This CDR3 is 19 amino acids long. CDR3 nucleotide sequence: TGTGCCAGCTCACCAAACTCGAAAGGGAGAAAGAACTCTGGAAACACCATATATTTT. This codes for CASSPNSKGRKNSGNTIYF.

The chain uses TRBV30 and TRBJ2-2; D may be TRBD2 (5 bases). Trimming pared 0 bases from V and 7 bases from J, leaving 12 bases between. This CDR3 is built from 14 residues. The V gene's germline CDR1 is GTSNPN and CDR2 SVGIG (reference sequence). The CDR3 protein is CAWSVILRGGELFF. The CDR3 DNA sequence: TGTGCCTGGAGTGTAATACTTCGGGGCGGGGAGCTGTTTTTT.